These 24 T cell receptor beta chains share one sample of origin, sequenced in a study of blood T cell repertoires in COVID-19. Profiled with immunoSEQ multiplex PCR; TCRdb holds only in-frame clones, not every one. This table has 35,000 to 45,000 clones, roughly 86% appearing once. The sample taken for sequencing was peripheral blood. These receptors were taken from a human donor in a cohort sampled during active COVID-19.

This chain connects TRBV6-6 to TRBJ1-4; no firm D call. The CDR3 covers 15 residues. The germline V gene encodes CDR1 MNHNY and CDR2 SVGAGI (reference sequence). The V and J ends lost 7 bases and 7 bases respectively, with 19 bases between them. CDR3: CASKTQQLVPEKLFF. The DNA of the CDR3 is TGTGCCAGCAAGACGCAACAGCTTGTTCCTGAAAAACTGTTTTTT.

The V and J genes are TRBV29-1 and TRBJ1-3; D unresolved. Between the trimmed V and J ends, which lost 0 bases and 4 bases, there was a span of 4 bases. There are 12 residues in the CDR3. In germline, CDR1 is SQVTM, CDR2 ANQGSEA. DNA for the CDR3: TGCAGCGTTGAAGACGGGGGAAACACCATATATTTT. Residues: CSVEDGGNTIYF.

The genes are TRBV11-2 and TRBJ2-1; 13 positions match TRBD2. The CDR3 contains 18 residues. Germline CDR1 reads SGHAT; CDR2 reads FQNNGV. Trimming removed 5 bases from V and 0 bases from J; junction bases left unmatched: 7. The CDR3 DNA sequence: TGTGCCAGCAGCGCCGGACTAGCGGGAGAGAGCTCCTACAATGAGCAGTTCTTC. Encoded protein: CASSAGLAGESSYNEQFF.

This chain uses TRBV28 with TRBJ2-7, with 9 nucleotides matching TRBD1. The germline gives CDR1 MDHEN, CDR2 SYDVKM. After removal of 5 bases from V and 4 bases from J, the junction contained 12 bases not matched to a gene. The CDR3 consists of 16 residues. For the CDR3, the DNA is TGTGCCAGCAGTAGGATGCCGGGACAGGGTCTGTACGAGCAGTACTTC. Its protein product is CASSRMPGQGLYEQYF.

This clone was seen only a few times. V is TRBV15 and J is TRBJ2-7, with TRBD2 identical over 8 bases. Germline-derived CDR1 and CDR2 are LNHNV and YYDKDF (reference sequence). The CDR3 runs 14 residues. V dropped 2 bases and J dropped 3; count of bases not matched to a gene: 3. DNA of the CDR3: TGTGCCACCAGCAGACCGGGACTAGGCTACGAGCAGTACTTC. Protein: CATSRPGLGYEQYF.

The chain's CDR3 is CASSYRYHEQYF. In DNA form, the CDR3 reads TGTGCCAGCAGCTACAGGTACCACGAGCAGTACTTC. The V and J genes are TRBV13 and TRBJ2-7; possibly TRBD1 for D (5 bases). The CDR3 totals 12 residues. V lost 4 bases to trimming and J lost 5 bases, with 9 bases between them. CDR1 and CDR2 (germline): PRHDT, FYEKMQ (reference sequence). Supplemented by reference TRBV13 and TRBJ2-7, the full variable domain reads AAGVIQSPRHLIKEKRETATLKCYPIPRHDTVYWYQQGPGQDPQFLISFYEKMQSDKGSIPDRFSAQQFSDYHSELNMSSLELGDSALYFCASSYRYHEQYFGPGTRLTVT.

This clone was observed a few times. The chain joins TRBV28 to TRBJ2-3; D is unresolved. Germline V CDR1 and CDR2: MDHEN, SYDVKM. CDR3 length: 16 amino acids. V dropped 2 bases and J dropped 0 bases, with 12 bases sitting between them. CDR3 protein: CASSLIVSRSTDTQYF. CDR3 coding DNA: TGTGCCAGCAGTTTAATCGTGTCGCGAAGCACAGATACGCAGTATTTT.

The chain is built from TRBV7-8 and TRBJ2-7; 10 bases match TRBD1. The CDR3 covers 17 residues. The germline gives CDR1 SGHVS, CDR2 FQNEAQ. V gave up 4 bases and J gave up 0 bases; unmatched junction bases: 9. CDR3 sequence: CASSSPGQGTPSYEQYF. The DNA for the CDR3 is TGTGCCAGCAGCTCCCCGGGACAGGGGACCCCCTCCTACGAGCAGTACTTC.

This sequence joins TRBV27 and TRBJ1-1, with 7 bases that match TRBD1. The V gene's germline CDR1 is MNHEY and CDR2 SMNVEV (reference sequence). The CDR3 covers 13 residues. Trimming took 7 bases from V and 10 from J; bases not matched to a gene: 12. CDR3 DNA sequence: TGTGCCAGCATCCAGACAGGGTACGGTGTAGCTTTCTTT. Its protein is CASIQTGYGVAFF.

The chain employs TRBV19 and TRBJ1-5, with D possibly matching TRBD1 (5 bases). From germline, CDR1 is LNHDA and CDR2 SQIVND (reference sequence). The V end lost 1 base, the J end lost 9 bases, and 13 bases lay between the germline ends. This CDR3 has 14 amino acids. This chain's CDR3 is CASSIGQGRMPQHF. Here the CDR3 DNA reads TGTGCCAGTAGTATAGGCCAGGGCCGGATGCCCCAGCATTTT.

The chain uses TRBV7-2 and TRBJ1-2, with 12 bases aligning to TRBD1. Trimming took 6 bases from V and 4 from J; bases not matched to a gene: 6. The CDR3 consists of 15 residues. Germline CDR1 and CDR2: SGHTA and FQGNSA. The CDR3 DNA reads TGTGCCAGCAGAGAGGGACAGGGGGCTTTCTATGGCTACACCTTC. It encodes CASREGQGAFYGYTF.

This chain links TRBV19 with TRBJ1-5, with TRBD1 identical over 9 bases. Germline V gives CDR1 LNHDA, CDR2 SQIVND (reference sequence). The CDR3 totals 16 residues. The V and J ends lost 5 bases and 7 bases, in that order; junction bases with no gene match: 12. The CDR3 coding sequence is TGTGCCAGTAGTCCACCGGGACAGGGAGATTGGCAGCCCCAGCATTTT. Translating it yields CASSPPGQGDWQPQHF.

This clone was observed a single time. CDR3 protein: CASSLSTSGSLYTQYF. The CDR3 nucleotides are TGTGCCAGCAGCCTATCCACTAGCGGGAGTCTTTATACGCAGTATTTT. The V call is TRBV7-2, the J call TRBJ2-3, with 11 bases matching TRBD2. The V gene's germline CDR1 is SGHTA and CDR2 FQGNSA. V lost 5 bases to trimming and J lost 7 bases; unmatched junction nucleotides: 11. CDR3 length: 16 amino acids.

CDR3 residues: CAWIGATNEKLFF. For the CDR3, the DNA is TGTGCCTGGATCGGGGCAACTAATGAAAAACTGTTTTTT. The chain combines TRBV30 with TRBJ1-4; D is unresolved. The CDR3 loop spans 13 amino acids. Germline V lookup: CDR1 GTSNPN, CDR2 SVGIG (reference sequence). V lost 4 bases and J lost 0, with 6 bases in between.

In DNA form, the CDR3 reads TGTGCCAGCAGCTCTTGGACTAGCGGGAGCGAGGAGGAGACCCAGTACTTC. As protein: CASSSWTSGSEEETQYF. The chain carries TRBV11-2 and TRBJ2-5; 13 nucleotides match TRBD2. Trimming took 4 bases from V and 5 from J; bases not matched to a gene: 10. Germline assignment: CDR1 SGHAT and CDR2 FQNNGV. The CDR3 runs to 17 residues. The whole variable domain, remainder taken from reference TRBV11-2 and TRBJ2-5, is EAGVAQSPRYKIIEKRQSVAFWCNPISGHATLYWYQQILGQGPKLLIQFQNNGVVDDSQLPKDRFSAERLKGVDSTLKIQPAKLEDSAVYLCASSSWTSGSEEETQYFGPGTRLLVL.

J is TRBJ2-1 and V is TRBV5-8; possible D gene TRBD2, 5 bases. With 2 bases removed from V and 1 base from J, the gap between germline ends came to 13 bases. Germline V gene sequence: CDR1 SGHTS, CDR2 YDEGEE. The CDR3 covers 16 residues. CDR3: CASSLGLSNSYNEQFF. CDR3 sequence (DNA): TGTGCCAGCAGCTTAGGACTCAGCAATTCCTACAATGAGCAGTTCTTC.

The V and J genes are TRBV5-1 and TRBJ1-4, with D possibly matching TRBD1 (6 bases). In germline, CDR1 is SGHRS, CDR2 YFSETQ. Trimming stripped 4 bases from V and 3 bases from J, with 16 bases between. The CDR3 length is 16 residues. The DNA of the CDR3 is TGCGCCAGCAGCAACGGACAGCGATGGGCTAATGAAAAACTGTTTTTT. Protein: CASSNGQRWANEKLFF. The full variable domain, rest sourced from reference TRBV5-1 and TRBJ1-4, is KAGVTQTPRYLIKTRGQQVTLSCSPISGHRSVSWYQQTPGQGLQFLFEYFSETQRNKGNFPGRFSGRQFSNSRSEMNVSTLELGDSALYLCASSNGQRWANEKLFFGSGTQLSVL.

The gene calls are TRBV3-1 (or the pseudogene TRBV3-2) and TRBJ2-5; TRBD1 matches at 8 bases. This CDR3 is 12 amino acids long. After removal of 2 bases from V and 12 bases from J, the junction contained 5 bases not matched to a gene. CDR1 and CDR2 from the germline V gene are LGHDT and YNNKEL (reference sequence). The CDR3 reads CASSQNRGSKYF. The CDR3 coding sequence is TGTGCCAGCAGCCAAAACAGGGGGTCAAAGTACTTC.

The chain couples TRBV5-5 to TRBJ2-2, with D maybe TRBD2 (6 bases). CDR1 is SGHKS and CDR2 is YYEKEE in the germline V gene (reference sequence). The CDR3 totals 15 residues. V was clipped by 1 base and J by 0 bases, with 7 bases between them. The CDR3 is CASSLTGANTGELFF. The CDR3 nucleotides read TGTGCCAGCAGCTTGACGGGGGCGAACACCGGGGAGCTGTTTTTT.

This chain links TRBV20-1 with TRBJ2-7; 7 bases agree with TRBD1. The CDR3 loop spans 11 amino acids. With 5 bases clipped from V and 8 bases from J, the junction kept 6 bases outside the gene matches. Per germline, CDR1 DFQATT and CDR2 SNEGSKA (reference sequence). CDR3 DNA sequence: TGCAGTGCTTACAGGGGAGTCCAGCAGTACTTC. This encodes CSAYRGVQQYF.

The chain couples TRBV7-8 to TRBJ2-1, with 8 bases aligning to TRBD2. The CDR3 is 19 amino acids. Germline V gene data show CDR1 as SGHVS and CDR2 as FQNEAQ. V shed 2 bases, J shed 1 base, and the junction held 13 bases outside the gene matches. Written as DNA, the CDR3 is TGTGCCAGCAGCTTATTCCCCGGGAGGGAGTCAGGGTCCTACAATGAGCAGTTCTTC. Its translation is CASSLFPGRESGSYNEQFF.

This clone appeared once. V gene TRBV7-8 combines with J gene TRBJ1-4, with D hard to call. The V end lost 6 bases, the J end lost 6 bases, and 17 bases lay between the germline ends. This CDR3 spans 15 amino acids. The germline gives CDR1 SGHVS, CDR2 FQNEAQ. The CDR3 DNA reads TGTGCCAGCAGGGCGAAAGAGGGTCGGGATGAAAAACTGTTTTTT. Translation gives CASRAKEGRDEKLFF. Full variable domain (outside the CDR3, taken from reference TRBV7-8 and TRBJ1-4): GAGVSQSPRYKVAKRGQDVALRCDPISGHVSLFWYQQALGQGPEFLTYFQNEAQLDKSGLPSDRFFAERPEGSVSTLKIQRTQQEDSAVYLCASRAKEGRDEKLFFGSGTQLSVL.

V gene TRBV7-2 combines with J gene TRBJ2-2, with TRBD2 matching 10 bases. Unmatched junction bases numbered 10, after V lost 5 bases and J lost 7 bases. This CDR3 comprises 16 residues. Germline loops: CDR1 SGHTA, CDR2 FQGNSA. The DNA of the CDR3 is TGTGCCAGCAGCGTTGCTAGCGGGGGAGGCATCGGGGAGCTGTTTTTT. Translation gives CASSVASGGGIGELFF.

The V call is TRBV7-9, the J call TRBJ1-6; TRBD1 aligns across 8 bases. The ends lost 5 bases at V and 4 bases at J; junction bases unmatched: 10. From germline, CDR1 is SEHNR and CDR2 FQNEAQ (reference sequence). The CDR3 sequence is 17 residues long. CDR3 nucleotide sequence: TGTGCCAGCAGCATCCCGACAGGGGTTGTTTATAATTCACCCCTCCACTTT. Residues: CASSIPTGVVYNSPLHF.